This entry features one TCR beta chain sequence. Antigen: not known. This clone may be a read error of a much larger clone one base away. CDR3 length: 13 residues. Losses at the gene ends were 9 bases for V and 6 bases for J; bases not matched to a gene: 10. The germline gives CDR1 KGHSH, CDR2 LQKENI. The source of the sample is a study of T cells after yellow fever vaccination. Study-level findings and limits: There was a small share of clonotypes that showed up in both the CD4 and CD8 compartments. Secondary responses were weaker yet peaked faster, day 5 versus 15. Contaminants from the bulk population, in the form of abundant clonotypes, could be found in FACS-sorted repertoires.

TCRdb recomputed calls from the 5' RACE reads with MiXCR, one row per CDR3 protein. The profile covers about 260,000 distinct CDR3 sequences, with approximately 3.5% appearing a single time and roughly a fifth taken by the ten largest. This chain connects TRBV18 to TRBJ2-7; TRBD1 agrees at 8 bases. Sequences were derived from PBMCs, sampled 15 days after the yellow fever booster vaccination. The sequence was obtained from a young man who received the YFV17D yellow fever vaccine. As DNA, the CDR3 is TGTGCCAGATCCCCCGGACAGGGTGGCGAGCAGTACTTC. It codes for CARSPGQGGEQYF.